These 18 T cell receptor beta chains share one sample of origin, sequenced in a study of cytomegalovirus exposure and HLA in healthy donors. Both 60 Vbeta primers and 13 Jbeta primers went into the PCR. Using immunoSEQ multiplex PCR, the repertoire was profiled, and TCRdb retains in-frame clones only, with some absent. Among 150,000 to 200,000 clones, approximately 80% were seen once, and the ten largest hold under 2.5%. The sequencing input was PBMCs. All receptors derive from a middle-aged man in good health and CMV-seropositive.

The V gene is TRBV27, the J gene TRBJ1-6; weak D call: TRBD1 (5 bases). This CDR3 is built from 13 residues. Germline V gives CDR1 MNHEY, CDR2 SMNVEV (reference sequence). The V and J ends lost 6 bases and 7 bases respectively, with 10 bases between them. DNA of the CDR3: TGTGCCAGCAGCGGGGGGGGGAATTCACCCCTCCACTTT. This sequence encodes CASSGGGNSPLHF.

This CDR3 reads CASSRGTMNTEAFF. The CDR3 DNA reads TGTGCCAGCAGTCGAGGGACAATGAACACTGAAGCTTTCTTT. This chain connects TRBV27 to TRBJ1-1; D is possibly TRBD1 (6 bases). The ends were cut back, 5 bases at V and 0 bases at J, with 10 bases in the middle. CDR3 size: 14 residues. CDR1 and CDR2 (germline): MNHEY, SMNVEV (reference sequence).

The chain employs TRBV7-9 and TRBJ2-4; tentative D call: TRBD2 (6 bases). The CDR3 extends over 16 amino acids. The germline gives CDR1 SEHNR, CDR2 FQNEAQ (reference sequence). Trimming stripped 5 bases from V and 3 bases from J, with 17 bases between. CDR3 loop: CASSTVGGYDKNIQYF. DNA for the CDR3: TGTGCCAGCAGCACAGTCGGAGGGTACGACAAAAACATTCAGTACTTC.

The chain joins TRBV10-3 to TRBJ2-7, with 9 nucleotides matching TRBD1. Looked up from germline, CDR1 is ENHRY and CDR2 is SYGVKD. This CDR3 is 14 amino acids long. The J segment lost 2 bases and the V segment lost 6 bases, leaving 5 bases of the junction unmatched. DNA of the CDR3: TGTGCCATCAGGGGGACAGGGCAACCCTACGAGCAGTACTTC. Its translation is CAIRGTGQPYEQYF.

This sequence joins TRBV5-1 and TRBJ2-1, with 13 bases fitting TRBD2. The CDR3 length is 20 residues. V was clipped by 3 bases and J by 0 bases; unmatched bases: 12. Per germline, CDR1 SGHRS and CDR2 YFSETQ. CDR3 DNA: TGCGCCAGCAGCTATATCCCGGGACTAGCGGGAACGAGCTCCTACAATGAGCAGTTCTTC. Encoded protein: CASSYIPGLAGTSSYNEQFF.

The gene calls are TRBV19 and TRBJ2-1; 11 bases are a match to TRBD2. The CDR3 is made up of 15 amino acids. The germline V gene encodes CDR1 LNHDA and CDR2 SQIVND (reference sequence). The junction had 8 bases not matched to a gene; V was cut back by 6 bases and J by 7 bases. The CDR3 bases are TGTGCCAGTAGCTTACTAGCGGGGGCTGGGAATGAGCAGTTCTTC. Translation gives CASSLLAGAGNEQFF.

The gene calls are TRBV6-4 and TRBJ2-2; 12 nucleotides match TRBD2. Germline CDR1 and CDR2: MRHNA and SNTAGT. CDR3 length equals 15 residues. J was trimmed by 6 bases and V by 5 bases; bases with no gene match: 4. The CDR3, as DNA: TGTGCCAGCAGTCCTAGCGGGGGGGCCGCCGGGGAGCTGTTTTTT. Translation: CASSPSGGAAGELFF.

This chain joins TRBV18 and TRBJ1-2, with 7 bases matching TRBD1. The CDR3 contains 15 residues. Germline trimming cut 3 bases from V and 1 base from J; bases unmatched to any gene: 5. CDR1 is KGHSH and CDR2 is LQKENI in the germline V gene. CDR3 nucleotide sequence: TGTGCCAGCTCACCCCGACAGGGAGATAACTATGGCTACACCTTC. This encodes CASSPRQGDNYGYTF.

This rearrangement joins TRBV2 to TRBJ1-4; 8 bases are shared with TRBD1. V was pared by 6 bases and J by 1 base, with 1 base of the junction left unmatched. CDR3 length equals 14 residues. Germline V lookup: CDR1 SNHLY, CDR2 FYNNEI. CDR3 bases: TGTGCCAGCAGCGGACAGGGAACTAATGAAAAACTGTTTTTT. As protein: CASSGQGTNEKLFF.

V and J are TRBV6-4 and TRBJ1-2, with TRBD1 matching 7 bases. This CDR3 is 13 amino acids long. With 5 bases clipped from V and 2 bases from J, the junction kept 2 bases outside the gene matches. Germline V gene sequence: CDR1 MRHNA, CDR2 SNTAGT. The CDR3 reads CASSPTGNYGYTF. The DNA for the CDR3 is TGTGCCAGCAGTCCGACAGGGAACTATGGCTACACCTTC.

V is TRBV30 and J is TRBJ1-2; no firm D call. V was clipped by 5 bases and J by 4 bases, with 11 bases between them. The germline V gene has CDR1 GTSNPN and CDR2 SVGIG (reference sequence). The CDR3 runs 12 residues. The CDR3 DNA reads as TGTGCCTGGGACGGACGGGGCTATGGCTACACCTTC. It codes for CAWDGRGYGYTF.

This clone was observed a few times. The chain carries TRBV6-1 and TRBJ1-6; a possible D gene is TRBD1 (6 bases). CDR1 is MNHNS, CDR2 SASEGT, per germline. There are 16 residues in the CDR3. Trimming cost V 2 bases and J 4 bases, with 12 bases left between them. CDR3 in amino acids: CASSEQGMGYNSPLHF. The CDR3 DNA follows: TGTGCCAGCAGTGAACAGGGGATGGGGTATAATTCACCCCTCCACTTT.

Here the CDR3 DNA reads TGTGCCAGCAGTCTGGACAGGGGGGGCCCCGGGGAGCTGTTTTTT. Its protein is CASSLDRGGPGELFF. The chain employs TRBV6-1 and TRBJ2-2, with 10 bases fitting TRBD1. This CDR3 spans 15 amino acids. CDR1 is MNHNS, CDR2 SASEGT, per germline. With V trimmed by 5 bases and J by 6 bases, 6 bases remained unmatched.

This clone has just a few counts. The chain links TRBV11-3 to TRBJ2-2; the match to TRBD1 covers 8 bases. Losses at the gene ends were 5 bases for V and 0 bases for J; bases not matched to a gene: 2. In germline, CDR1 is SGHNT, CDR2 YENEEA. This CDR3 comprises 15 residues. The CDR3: CASSQDRANTGELFF. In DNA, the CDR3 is TGTGCCAGCAGCCAGGACAGGGCGAACACCGGGGAGCTGTTTTTT.

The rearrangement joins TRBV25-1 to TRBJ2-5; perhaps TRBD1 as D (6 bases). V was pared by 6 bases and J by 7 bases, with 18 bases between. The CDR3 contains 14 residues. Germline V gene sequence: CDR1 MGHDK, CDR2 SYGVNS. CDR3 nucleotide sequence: TGTGCCAGCAGGGACAGTGGGGCTCCCGGGACCCAGTACTTC. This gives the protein CASRDSGAPGTQYF.

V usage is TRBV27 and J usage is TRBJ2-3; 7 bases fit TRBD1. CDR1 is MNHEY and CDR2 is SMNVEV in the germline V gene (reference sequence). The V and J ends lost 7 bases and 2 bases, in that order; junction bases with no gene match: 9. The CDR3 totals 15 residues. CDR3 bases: TGTGCCAGCACCTCTCTAACAGGGGACACAGATACGCAGTATTTT. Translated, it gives CASTSLTGDTDTQYF.

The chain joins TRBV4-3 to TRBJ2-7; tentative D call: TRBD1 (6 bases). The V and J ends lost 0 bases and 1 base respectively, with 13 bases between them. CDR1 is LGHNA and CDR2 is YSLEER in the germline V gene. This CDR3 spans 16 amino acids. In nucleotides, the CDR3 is TGCGCCAGCAGCCAAGAGGCGAGGGGGTTTTCCTACGAGCAGTACTTC. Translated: CASSQEARGFSYEQYF.

CDR3 in amino acids: CASSPHRVTEAFF. The CDR3 nucleotides are TGTGCCAGCAGCCCCCACAGGGTCACTGAAGCTTTCTTT. The V call is TRBV9, the J call TRBJ1-1; weak D call: TRBD1 (6 bases). There are 13 residues in the CDR3. Germline V CDR1 and CDR2: SGDLS, YYNGEE. Trimming pared 4 bases from V and 4 bases from J, leaving 11 bases between.